The rows below give T cell receptor beta chains drawn from one sample of a study of CD8+CD57+ T cells in acquired aplastic anemia. TCRdb analysed the reads with MiXCR anew, one entry per CDR3 protein. The data contain 250,000 to 300,000 distinct CDR3 sequences, 55% to 60% of them singletons. Sequencing was done on a sample of sorted CD4+, CD8+, or CD8+CD57+ T cells (not recorded which) from PBMCs. These receptors were obtained from a human donor with severe aplastic anemia or a healthy control (not recorded which). CDR3s include the opening cysteine and the closing phenylalanine or tryptophan. A D gene is named only where the DNA matches it firmly. Rows may omit the clone size; those that give it use once, few, many or a size class.

D,V,J,size,CDR3,DNA
-,TRBV10-3,TRBJ1-1,once,CAISEAASEAFF,TGTGCCATCAGTGAGGCAGCTAGTGAAGCTTTCTTT
TRBD1,TRBV7-9,TRBJ1-1,few,CASSLAKFGQGRRNTEAFF,TGTGCCAGCAGCTTAGCGAAATTCGGACAGGGGAGGCGGAACACTGAAGCTTTCTTT
-,TRBV4-3,TRBJ2-2,-,CASSQAPLGGELFF,TGCGCCAGCAGCCAAGCCCCTTTAGGCGGGGAGCTGTTTTTT
-,TRBV6-2/TRBV6-3,TRBJ1-5,-,CASSGVAAGLFNQPQHF,TGTGCCAGCAGTGGGGTCGCGGCAGGGCTATTCAATCAGCCCCAGCATTTT
-,TRBV7-2,TRBJ1-5,-,CASSLGSGRANQPQHF,TGTGCCAGCAGCTTAGGGTCAGGGAGAGCCAATCAGCCCCAGCATTTT
-,TRBV15,TRBJ2-5,-,CATSRGQQETQYF,TGTGCCACCAGCAGAGGACAGCAAGAGACCCAGTACTTC
-,TRBV13,TRBJ1-2,-,CASSSGALYGYTF,TGTGCCAGCAGCTCGGGAGCCCTCTATGGCTACACCTTC
-,TRBV4-2,TRBJ1-2,-,CASSQGGRAYGYTF,TGTGCCAGCAGCCAAGGAGGCAGGGCCTATGGCTACACCTTC
TRBD1,TRBV7-8,TRBJ1-2,once,CASSQQGAGVGGYTF,TGTGCCAGCAGTCAACAGGGGGCGGGGGTTGGAGGCTACACCTTC
-,TRBV5-6,TRBJ2-7,many,CASSSREYEQYF,TGTGCCAGCAGCTCCAGGGAGTACGAGCAGTACTTC
TRBD1,TRBV7-2,TRBJ2-7,-,CASSPIPPGGTGLYEQYF,TGTGCCAGCAGCCCGATCCCTCCAGGGGGGACAGGGCTCTACGAGCAGTACTTC
-,TRBV7-2,TRBJ1-6,few,CASSHGQTASPLHF,TGTGCCAGCAGCCATGGACAGACAGCTTCACCCCTCCACTTT
-,TRBV3-1,TRBJ2-2,few,CASSQRWGRGNTGELFF,TGTGCCAGCAGCCAGCGCTGGGGACGGGGGAACACCGGGGAGCTGTTTTTT
-,TRBV20-1,TRBJ2-5,-,CSAREPWIPSGETQYF,TGCAGTGCTAGAGAACCCTGGATACCGAGTGGAGAGACCCAGTACTTC
-,TRBV19,TRBJ2-7,-,CASSIVPSDQQYF,TGTGCCAGTAGTATAGTCCCCTCGGACCAGCAGTACTTC
-,TRBV20-1,TRBJ1-2,-,CLRHEDYGYTF,TGCCTAAGGCACGAGGACTATGGCTACACCTTC
-,TRBV20-1,TRBJ2-5,-,CSSEEGIQRKTQYF,TGCAGCAGTGAGGAAGGGATTCAACGGAAGACCCAGTACTTC
TRBD2,TRBV5-1,TRBJ2-5,-,CASSLVAGELETQYF,TGCGCCAGCAGCTTGGTAGCGGGAGAGCTTGAGACCCAGTACTTC
-,TRBV7-8,TRBJ2-7,few,CASSPRRDLPYEQYF,TGTGCCAGCAGTCCAAGGAGGGACCTACCCTACGAGCAGTACTTC
-,TRBV19,TRBJ2-5,-,CASSLQGETQYF,TGTGCCAGTAGCCTACAGGGTGAGACCCAGTACTTC
-,TRBV5-1,TRBJ1-1,-,CASSKQGTEAFF,TGCGCCAGCAGCAAACAGGGTACTGAAGCTTTCTTT
-,TRBV7-9,TRBJ2-7,-,CASSVPGVGEQYF,TGTGCCAGCAGCGTCCCTGGGGTGGGAGAGCAGTACTTC
-,TRBV12-3/TRBV12-4,TRBJ1-2,many,CASSLARGHGYTF,TGTGCCAGCAGTTTAGCGCGGGGGCATGGCTACACCTTC
-,TRBV12-3/TRBV12-4,TRBJ1-1,many,CASSLAGQRYSRTEAFF,TGTGCCAGCAGTTTAGCGGGTCAACGCTATTCCCGAACTGAAGCTTTCTTT
TRBD1,TRBV11-3,TRBJ1-6,few,CASSLSGTGRSPLHF,TGTGCCAGCAGCTTGTCAGGGACAGGTCGCTCACCCCTCCACTTT
-,TRBV15,TRBJ2-3,-,CATSSLPQLESTDTQYF,TGTGCCACCAGCAGCTTACCCCAACTGGAAAGCACAGATACGCAGTATTTT
TRBD1,TRBV19,TRBJ1-1,few,CASSKRQGRTEAFF,TGTGCCAGTAGTAAACGACAGGGAAGGACTGAAGCTTTCTTT
-,TRBV7-9,TRBJ2-5,few,CASSFSRVQETQYF,TGTGCCAGCAGCTTTAGCCGGGTCCAAGAGACCCAGTACTTC
-,TRBV7-8,TRBJ2-7,-,CASSPGRLSYEQYF,TGTGCCAGCAGCCCAGGGAGGCTCTCCTACGAGCAGTACTTC
-,TRBV7-9,TRBJ1-3,-,CASSGGGSSGNAIYF,TGTGCCAGCAGCGGCGGGGGCTCCTCTGGAAACGCCATATATTTT
-,TRBV7-2,TRBJ1-4,-,CASSLGQYATNEKLFF,TGTGCCAGCAGCTTAGGACAGTATGCAACTAATGAAAAACTGTTTTTT
TRBD1,TRBV5-1,TRBJ2-3,few,CASSLQGTSRDTQYF,TGCGCCAGCAGCTTACAGGGGACCTCGAGGGATACGCAGTATTTT
TRBD1,TRBV7-3,TRBJ2-7,-,CASSSGTEVPFYEQYF,TGTGCCAGCAGCTCCGGGACAGAGGTCCCCTTCTACGAGCAGTACTTC
TRBD1,TRBV7-8,TRBJ2-2,-,CASSLASGTGRTGELFF,TGTGCCAGCAGCTTAGCTTCCGGGACAGGGCGCACCGGGGAGCTGTTTTTT
-,TRBV10-3,TRBJ2-1,many,CAIKGGSRENEQFF,TGTGCCATCAAGGGGGGGAGCCGGGAAAATGAGCAGTTCTTC
TRBD2,TRBV12-3/TRBV12-4,TRBJ2-1,-,CAGSSLIKRGLVVNEQFF,TGTGCCGGCAGTTCCCTAATAAAGCGGGGACTGGTAGTCAATGAGCAGTTCTTC
TRBD2,TRBV25-1,TRBJ2-3,few,CASSTRGGTDTQYF,TGTGCCAGCTCGACACGGGGGGGAACAGATACGCAGTATTTT
TRBD1,TRBV7-9,TRBJ2-2,many,CASSPTGQGTGELFF,TGTGCCAGCAGCCCAACGGGACAGGGGACCGGGGAGCTGTTTTTT
TRBD2,TRBV7-6,TRBJ2-1,once,CASSPGLAVYNEQFF,TGTGCCAGCAGCCCCGGACTAGCGGTCTACAATGAGCAGTTCTTC
TRBD1,TRBV5-1,TRBJ2-5,once,CASSLPGQGMETQYF,TGCGCCAGCAGCTTGCCGGGACAGGGGATGGAGACCCAGTACTTC
-,TRBV5-1,TRBJ1-2,-,CASSLATGDLGGYTF,TGCGCCAGCAGCTTGGCCACGGGGGACCTAGGGGGCTACACCTTC
TRBD2,TRBV19,TRBJ2-1,-,CASSTGLAGPYNEQFF,TGTGCCAGTAGTACCGGACTAGCGGGCCCCTACAATGAGCAGTTCTTC
TRBD2,TRBV5-1,TRBJ2-1,many,CASSFSGSYNEQFF,TGCGCCAGCAGCTTTAGCGGGTCCTACAATGAGCAGTTCTTC
-,TRBV24-1,TRBJ2-7,-,CATSDLIADEQYF,TGTGCCACCAGTGATCTCATTGCCGACGAGCAGTACTTC
-,TRBV9,TRBJ2-1,many,CASSLGGTYNEQFF,TGTGCCAGCAGCTTAGGGGGGACCTACAATGAGCAGTTCTTC
-,TRBV15,TRBJ1-5,-,CATSRENKQPQHF,TGTGCCACCAGCAGAGAGAACAAACAGCCCCAGCATTTT
-,TRBV4-1,TRBJ1-5,-,CASSQEPGPGDQPQHF,TGCGCCAGCAGCCAAGAGCCAGGGCCTGGCGATCAGCCCCAGCATTTT
TRBD2,TRBV20-1,TRBJ2-7,-,CSARERDWFYEQYF,TGCAGTGCTAGGGAGCGGGACTGGTTCTACGAGCAGTACTTC
-,TRBV6-2/TRBV6-3,TRBJ1-6,many,CASTFTGNNSPLHF,TGTGCCAGCACCTTCACAGGGAATAATTCACCCCTCCACTTT
TRBD1,TRBV5-1,TRBJ2-7,many,CASSPLALTGFSYEQYF,TGCGCCAGCAGCCCCCTAGCCCTGACAGGGTTCTCCTACGAGCAGTACTTC
-,TRBV2,TRBJ1-6,many,CASSQQGGRGSPLHF,TGTGCCAGCAGCCAGCAGGGCGGTAGAGGATCACCCCTCCACTTT
TRBD1,TRBV5-1,TRBJ2-7,many,CASSLRGQSYEQYF,TGCGCCAGCAGCTTGAGGGGACAGTCCTACGAGCAGTACTTC
TRBD2,TRBV29-1,TRBJ2-2,few,CSVGLAVNTGELFF,TGCAGTGTGGGACTAGCGGTTAACACCGGGGAGCTGTTTTTT